This note documents a single TCR beta chain sequence. The V end was cut by 0 bases, the J end by 5 bases, with 5 bases between. Germline V lookup: CDR1 ENHRY, CDR2 SYGVKD. The CDR3 is made up of 12 amino acids. The entry originates in a study of T cell changes during pregnancy in multiple sclerosis. Produced via immunoSEQ multiplex PCR; TCRdb's table is partial and in-frame only. Of tens of thousands of clones listed, 70% to 90% are singletons. The input for sequencing was CD4+ T cells from peripheral blood mononuclear cells, taken after pregnancy. The sequence derives from a female donor with multiple sclerosis, enrolled in a pregnancy study. The chain combines TRBV10-3 with TRBJ2-7; no reliable D call. CDR3 amino acids: CAISESPDEQYF. The CDR3, as DNA: TGTGCCATCAGTGAGTCCCCGGACGAGCAGTACTTC.